The 22 T cell receptor beta chains reported below all come from one sample, sequenced in a study of T cells in Graves' hyperthyroidism and ophthalmopathy. What was amplified from RNA transcripts were TCR beta CDR3 regions. First-round RT-PCR of the TCR CDR3 relied on the HTBI primer set. TCRdb ran MiXCR on the multiplex PCR reads and lists one entry per CDR3 protein. Among over 700,000 distinct CDR3 sequences listed, roughly 32% were seen once. The source material was blood. The receptors were gathered from a woman aged 35 to 49 with Graves' hyperthyroidism.

In the case of this clonotype: Possible read error: a much larger clone is one base away. J is TRBJ2-7 and V is TRBV7-3; possibly TRBD2 for D (6 bases). The CDR3 covers 15 residues. The V end lost 0 bases, the J end lost 2 bases, and 11 bases lay between the germline ends. Germline V CDR1 and CDR2: SGHTA, FQGTGA. The CDR3 coding sequence is TGTGCCAGCAGCTTAACTGTGGGGGGAACCTACGAGCAGTACTTC. It translates to CASSLTVGGTYEQYF.

In this sample, this clonotype turned up a few times. The chain is built from TRBV6-5 and TRBJ1-2; D is uncertain. Between the trimmed V and J ends, which lost 7 bases and 8 bases, there was a span of 14 bases. This CDR3 region has 12 residues. The germline V gene has CDR1 MNHEY and CDR2 SVGAGI. The CDR3 region is CASKAGSGGYTF. CDR3 sequence (DNA): TGTGCCAGCAAGGCAGGCTCCGGCGGCTACACCTTC.

Remarks on this clonotype: The junction and the germline gene differ at one end; a read error may be behind it. The J gene is TRBJ1-1, the V gene TRBV7-8; D uncertain. The V gene's germline CDR1 is SGHVS and CDR2 FQNEAQ. The CDR3 sequence is 13 residues long. CDR3 bases: TGTGCCAGCAGCTTGCTGTGGAACACTCAAGCTTTCTTT. The encoded protein is CASSLLWNTQAFF.

This clonotype was recorded a few times. This chain's CDR3 is CASSLRGAGGHEQYF. DNA for the CDR3: TGTGCCAGCAGCCTCCGGGGAGCGGGGGGGCACGAGCAGTACTTC. The chain joins TRBV5-4 to TRBJ2-7, with 10 nucleotides matching TRBD2. There are 15 residues in the CDR3. CDR1 and CDR2 (germline): SGHNT, YYREEE (reference sequence). V was clipped by 4 bases and J by 5 bases; unmatched bases: 9.

CDR3 region: CASSLLKSNQPQHF. For the CDR3, the DNA is TGTGCCAGCAGCTTATTGAAAAGCAATCAGCCCCAGCATTTT. The chain has TRBV7-3 and TRBJ1-5; D is uncertain. The CDR3 length is 14 residues. CDR1 is SGHTA and CDR2 is FQGTGA in the germline V gene. V shed 2 bases and J shed 1 base, with 6 bases lying between them.

This clonotype was seen at least ten times. V gene TRBV29-1 combines with J gene TRBJ2-7; 7 bases fit TRBD1. Germline loops: CDR1 SQVTM, CDR2 ANQGSEA. The CDR3 spans 11 residues. The trim removed 7 bases at V and 3 bases at J, leaving 3 bases unmatched. The CDR3 sequence is CSAGQNYEQYF. The CDR3 coding sequence is TGCAGCGCGGGACAGAACTACGAGCAGTACTTC.

This clonotype was found many times. CDR3 nucleotide sequence: TGCGCCAGCAGTGAGGTTCAGGGATCGAACACCATATATTTT. Translating it yields CASSEVQGSNTIYF. V is TRBV10-2 and J is TRBJ1-3, with D perhaps matching TRBD1 (5 bases). CDR1 and CDR2 from the germline V gene are WSHSY and SAAADI. Trimming took 2 bases from V and 7 from J, leaving 12 bases between them. The CDR3 is made up of 14 amino acids.

Concerning this clonotype itself: One end of the junction does not line up with germline, which may come from a read error. V usage is TRBV5-6 and J usage is TRBJ2-7; tentative D call: TRBD2 (6 bases). Looked up from germline, CDR1 is SGHDT and CDR2 is YYEEEE. The CDR3 has 15 amino acids. The DNA of the CDR3 is TGCGCCAGCAGCCAAGATATGGGGGGTTGGTACGAGCAGTACTTC. The encoded protein is CASSQDMGGWYEQYF.

This clonotype has a count of ten or more. The rearrangement joins TRBV7-2 to TRBJ2-7; 9 positions agree with TRBD1. The germline V gene has CDR1 SGHTA and CDR2 FQGNSA. V dropped 5 bases and J dropped 5; count of bases not matched to a gene: 4. CDR3 length: 13 residues. CDR3 region: CASSAGQGDEQYF. For the CDR3, the DNA is TGTGCCAGCAGCGCGGGACAGGGCGACGAGCAGTACTTC.

Points on this clonotype: This could be a read error, since a much larger clone is one nucleotide away. The rearrangement joins TRBV10-1 to TRBJ2-5, with 9 bases matching TRBD1. The germline gives CDR1 WNHNN, CDR2 SYGVQD (reference sequence). The length of the CDR3 is 15 residues. The CDR3 protein is CTSSDSGQGEETQYF. CDR3 sequence (DNA): TGCACCAGCAGTGATTCGGGACAGGGAGAAGAGACCCAGTACTTC.

There are many counts of this clonotype. The chain is built from TRBV20-1 and TRBJ1-1; 10 bases fit TRBD1. This CDR3 comprises 14 residues. Germline values: CDR1 DFQATT, CDR2 SNEGSKA (reference sequence). Trimming at V came to 3 bases and at J to 5 bases, leaving 6 bases not matched to a gene. In DNA, the CDR3 is TGCAGTGCTAGGGATGACAGGGGGCTAACTGAAGCTTTCTTT. It encodes CSARDDRGLTEAFF.

This clonotype was counted many times. The chain carries TRBV7-6 and TRBJ1-6; TRBD1 matches 10 bases. This CDR3 is built from 16 residues. After removal of 2 bases from V and 6 bases from J, the junction contained 4 bases not matched to a gene. Per germline, CDR1 SGHVS and CDR2 FNYEAQ. This chain's CDR3 is CASSLKWTGGNSPLHF. For the CDR3, the DNA is TGTGCCAGCAGCTTAAAGTGGACAGGGGGTAATTCACCCCTCCACTTT.

Many counts were recorded for this clonotype. The rearrangement uses TRBV4-3 and TRBJ2-7; a possible D gene is TRBD1 (6 bases). Trimming took off 3 bases at V and 6 bases at J, with 15 bases between the two ends. CDR1 is LGHNA, CDR2 YSLEER, per germline. This CDR3 is built from 14 residues. The CDR3 sequence: CASSQNQQGSEQYF. The CDR3 DNA reads TGCGCCAGCAGCCAGAACCAACAGGGTAGCGAGCAGTACTTC.

This clonotype occurred many times. The chain has TRBV5-6 and TRBJ1-1, with D unresolved. Trimming shortened V by 0 bases and J by 0 bases, and 9 bases separated the two germline ends. The CDR3 totals 15 residues. Germline CDR1 is SGHDT and CDR2 is YYEEEE. The CDR3 nucleotides are TGTGCCAGCAGCTTGGATCCGGCAATGAACACTGAAGCTTTCTTT. Protein product: CASSLDPAMNTEAFF.

The gene calls are TRBV15 and TRBJ2-5; D may be TRBD2 (6 bases). The J call may be wrong; the DNA end is better matched by TRBJ2-7. This CDR3 is built from 15 residues. Germline V gene sequence: CDR1 LNHNV, CDR2 YYDKDF (reference sequence). This CDR3 reads CATSSKGLYGYEQYF. CDR3 DNA sequence: TGTGCCACCAGCAGTAAGGGACTCTATGGCTACGAGCAGTACTTC.

The chain combines TRBV19 with TRBJ2-7; 7 bases align to TRBD2. CDR3 length: 16 amino acids. Germline CDR1 and CDR2: LNHDA and SQIVND (reference sequence). The junction had 17 bases not matched to a gene; V was cut back by 8 bases and J by 4 bases. CDR3 sequence: CASSVMPGLTKYEQYF. CDR3 in DNA: TGTGCCAGTTCTGTGATGCCGGGACTAACAAAATACGAGCAGTACTTC.

This clonotype came up once. The chain has TRBV4-3 and TRBJ1-5, with TRBD1 identical over 7 bases. The CDR3 has 17 amino acids. The germline CDR1 and CDR2 sequences are LGHNA and YSLEER. The junction had 5 bases not matched to a gene; V was cut back by 0 bases and J by 0 bases. In nucleotides, the CDR3 is TGCGCCAGCAGCCAAGACGATGGACAGGATAGCAATCAGCCCCAGCATTTT. Translating it yields CASSQDDGQDSNQPQHF.

This clonotype has more than one count but fewer than ten. This may stem from a read error, because a much larger clone lies one nucleotide away. The genes are TRBV7-9 and TRBJ2-7; D is unresolved. V was cut by 2 bases and J by 2 bases, with 10 bases left in between. The V gene's germline CDR1 is SEHNR and CDR2 FQNEAQ (reference sequence). The CDR3 runs to 14 residues. CDR3 DNA sequence: TGTGCCAGCAGCTTAACGACACCGACCTACGAGCAGTACTTC. Its protein is CASSLTTPTYEQYF.

This clonotype was detected many times. This chain joins TRBV25-1 and TRBJ1-1, with D perhaps TRBD1 (6 bases). This CDR3 has 13 residues. Germline V lookup: CDR1 MGHDK, CDR2 SYGVNS. CDR3 DNA: TGTGCTAGTCAGTACAGGGATTCGCCTGAAGCTTTCTTT. Translating it yields CASQYRDSPEAFF.

This clonotype was seen many times. The genes are TRBV10-3 and TRBJ1-2; 7 positions match TRBD1. The CDR3 loop spans 15 amino acids. Germline V gene sequence: CDR1 ENHRY, CDR2 SYGVKD. After removal of 4 bases from V and 6 bases from J, the junction contained 11 bases not matched to a gene. Here the CDR3 reads CAISGGQAVPNGYTF. DNA of the CDR3: TGTGCCATCAGTGGAGGACAGGCAGTACCAAATGGCTACACCTTC.

This clonotype was counted ten times or more. The chain is built from TRBV11-2 and TRBJ1-1; D unclear. Trimming removed 2 bases from V and 4 bases from J, with 11 bases in between. This CDR3 region has 14 residues. CDR1 is SGHAT, CDR2 FQNNGV, per germline. The CDR3 loop is CASSLREQSTEAFF. The CDR3 DNA follows: TGTGCCAGCAGCTTAAGGGAACAGAGCACTGAAGCTTTCTTT.

The chain recombines TRBV4-3 with TRBJ1-2; tentatively, D is TRBD1 (5 bases). Trimming took 0 bases from V and 3 from J, leaving 14 bases between them. Germline V gene lookup returns CDR1 LGHNA and CDR2 YSLEER. The CDR3 sequence is 16 residues long. The DNA of the CDR3 is TGCGCCAGCAGCCAAGATTCGGCAGGGTTTTACTATGGCTACACCTTC. Residues: CASSQDSAGFYYGYTF.